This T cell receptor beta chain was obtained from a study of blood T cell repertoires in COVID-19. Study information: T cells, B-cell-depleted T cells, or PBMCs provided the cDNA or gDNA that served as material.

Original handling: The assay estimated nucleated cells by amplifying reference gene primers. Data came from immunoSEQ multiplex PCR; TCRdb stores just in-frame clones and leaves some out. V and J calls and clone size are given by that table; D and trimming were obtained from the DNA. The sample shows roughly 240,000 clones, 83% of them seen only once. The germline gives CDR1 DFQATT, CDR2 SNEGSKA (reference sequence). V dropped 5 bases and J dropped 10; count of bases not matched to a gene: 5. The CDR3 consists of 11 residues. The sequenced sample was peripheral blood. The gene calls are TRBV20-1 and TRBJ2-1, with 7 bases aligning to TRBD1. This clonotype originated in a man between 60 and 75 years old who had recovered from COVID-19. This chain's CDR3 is CSASVGQEQFF. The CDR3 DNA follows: TGCAGTGCTTCTGTGGGACAGGAGCAGTTCTTC.